What follows is one T cell receptor beta chain and its context. What antigen it recognizes has not been identified. There are no base qualities to consult, and no much larger clone falls within one base. Libraries came from PCR. Sequencing took place on a NextSeq 500. Bulk TCR libraries were generated as previously described, with the TCR primers listed in Table S5 used. Total RNA was purified with the Qiagen AllPrep DNA/RNA kit. Reads from multiple sequencing runs of the same library were pooled before analysis. In the original analysis: Only reads with exact TCR constant sequence were kept, trimmed to 150 nt, and grouped by their 12-nt molecular barcodes. Reads in each barcode group were sub-clustered using a 15% Levenshtein threshold, and a quality-weighted consensus sequence was built for each RNA molecule. Non-functional sequences were discarded, and so were lower-count sequences lying one edit away from another sequence. On the basis of fitting two negative binomial distributions, barcode sub-clusters with fewer than 20% of the maximum read count were discarded. TCRdb reworked the public reads: Q25 trimming with fastp, MiXCR clone assembly, productive beta chains retained. Entries that share a CDR3 protein sequence are merged under the most common genes and DNA. In this record, the V and J calls reflect TCRdb's handling and not the investigators' own analysis. This sample lists about 510,000 distinct CDR3 sequences; roughly 24% were detected once. The leading ten clones occupy approximately 0.76% of the sample.

Libraries of naive CD8 T cells were built from anywhere between about 18,000 and 1,000,000 sorted cells, with 10%, 30% or 50% of the purified RNA used. Naive CD8 T cells, defined as CD8+CD4-CCR7+CD45RA+, were FACS-sorted into RLT Plus buffer on a BD FACSAria II. To test detection sensitivity, Jurkat RNA equal to some 11 TCR copies was added to samples of about 20,000-1,000,000 naive CD8 T cells. CD8 T cells were enriched with RosetteSep CD8+ T Cell Enrichment Cocktail and Ficoll-Paque, followed by ACK red cell lysis. These data originate in a study of molecular identifiers for immune sequencing clone quantification (dated by TCRdb to the late 2010s). In the study overall: For a replicate experiment, RNA from roughly 20,000 or 100,000 naive CD8 T cells was divided into five aliquots, of which four were sequenced. This methods study benchmarked molecular-identifier clustering-based TCR repertoire sequencing (MIDCIRS) and TCR RNA copy counting, using CD8 T cells to do so.

Results and caveats for the whole study, not just this receptor: Modeling gave approximately 3 recovered TCR RNA copies per cell versus about ten by digital PCR, implying about 30% capture efficiency. Identical TCR molecules sharing a barcode could cause highly expanded clone sizes to be underestimated. In CMV-specific effector cells, clones with more than 20 RNA copies accounted for over 97% of molecules, whereas in naive cells such clones accounted for under 1%. The naive libraries included spiked-in Jurkat TCR RNA (about nine copies' worth), and this RNA is not part of the donor repertoire. Spiked-in Jurkat TCR RNA equal to a single cell's worth was reported to be detectable even within 1,200,000 naive CD8 T cells. When barcode sub-clustering was not used, chimeric consensus sequences inflated TCR diversity, with chimeras reaching as high as 47%.

V was cut back by 7 bases and J by 4 bases, leaving a gap of 13 bases between them. The germline V gene encodes CDR1 SNHLY and CDR2 FYNNEI. From its cysteine to its phenylalanine, the CDR3 spans 13 amino acids. The sequence is cut down to CDR3 DNA, 39 bases in frame from base 1. Sequencing was carried out using naive CD8+ T cells from blood, with Jurkat cell RNA spiked in. The cell subset or site label for this specimen denotes: FACS-sorted CD8+CD4-CCR7+CD45RA+ naive T cells. Rearrangement joined TRBV2 to TRBJ2-5; the D gene is perhaps TRBD2, on 6 matching bases. The receptor's source is a human donor in good health. Some libraries in this study had Jurkat cell RNA spiked in. The CDR3 corresponds to CASTPGTAETQYF. The nucleotide sequence is given as TGTGCCAGCACCCCCGGGACTGCAGAGACCCAGTACTTC.